These 4 T cell receptor beta chains were sequenced from one sample in a study of cytomegalovirus exposure and HLA in healthy donors. PCR used 60 Vbeta primers and 13 Jbeta primers. Sequencing used immunoSEQ multiplex PCR; TCRdb keeps in-frame clones, though not all of them. This table holds fewer than 250,000 clones, 77% found once. The sample taken for sequencing was PBMCs. These receptor sequences come from a woman aged 25 to 39 in good health and CMV-seropositive.

The chain joins TRBV27 to TRBJ2-7; 8 nucleotides align to TRBD2. The CDR3 has 15 residues. With 6 bases clipped from V and 4 bases from J, the junction kept 11 bases outside the gene matches. CDR1 and CDR2 (germline): MNHEY, SMNVEV (reference sequence). CDR3 sequence: CASSRDGSGGYEQYF. For the CDR3, the DNA is TGTGCCAGCAGCCGGGACGGGTCGGGAGGGTACGAGCAGTACTTC.

The chain carries TRBV5-1 and TRBJ2-1; 9 bases fit TRBD2. CDR3 size: 15 residues. The germline V gene encodes CDR1 SGHRS and CDR2 YFSETQ. V dropped 6 bases and J dropped 1; count of bases not matched to a gene: 5. CDR3: CASKLAGDSYNEQFF. The CDR3 DNA sequence: TGCGCCAGCAAACTAGCGGGCGATTCCTACAATGAGCAGTTCTTC.

The J gene is TRBJ1-1, the V gene TRBV27; D possibly corresponds to TRBD1 (6 bases). Germline V gene lookup returns CDR1 MNHEY and CDR2 SMNVEV (reference sequence). This CDR3 spans 16 amino acids. Trimming removed 8 bases from V and 2 bases from J, with 21 bases in between. CDR3 DNA: TGTGCCAGCCCCTACGGACTTGGACAGATAAACACTGAAGCTTTCTTT. Its translation is CASPYGLGQINTEAFF.

Here the CDR3 DNA reads TGTGCCAGCAGCGCGGGCTACAATCAGCCCCAGCATTTT. This codes for CASSAGYNQPQHF. The V and J genes are TRBV28 and TRBJ1-5; D not resolved. This CDR3 is built from 13 residues. The germline V gene has CDR1 MDHEN and CDR2 SYDVKM. V was shortened by 6 bases and J by 3 bases, with 9 bases between the two germline ends. Complete variable domain (other parts from reference TRBV28 and TRBJ1-5): DVKVTQSSRYLVKRTGEKVFLECVQDMDHENMFWYRQDPGLGLRLIYFSYDVKMKEKGDIPEGYSVSREKKERFSLILESASTNQTSMYLCASSAGYNQPQHFGDGTRLSIL.